The sequence of this T cell receptor (beta chain) was determined in a study of blood T cells in healthy people across ages. Remarks on this clonotype: A much larger clonotype is one base distant, so this may be a read error.

V trimming: 1 base; J trimming: 6 bases; junction bases outside the gene matches: 6. Germline CDR1 and CDR2: DFQATT and SNEGSKA (reference sequence). The CDR3 is 14 residues long. A second PCR, run for roughly 6 to 11 cycles, used a sample-barcoded 5' primer plus a J-beta primer mix. TCRdb independently ran MiXCR on the 5' RACE reads; one entry per CDR3 protein. Among 700,000 to 850,000 distinct CDR3 sequences listed, about 36% were seen once. The gene calls are TRBV20-1 and TRBJ2-1; the match to TRBD1 covers 7 bases. The source of this sequence is a man aged 18 to 29 in good health. Sequencing was done on a sample of blood. The CDR3 spells CSARVSAGGNEQFF. DNA for the CDR3: TGCAGTGCTAGAGTTAGTGCAGGGGGCAATGAGCAGTTCTTC.